This is a list of T cell receptor beta chains from one sample in a study of shared clonotypes between healthy human individuals. TCRdb keeps only in-frame clones here, not all; method: immunoSEQ multiplex PCR. In the table there are about 2.2 million clones, just under 95% of which are singletons. The source material was naive CD8+ T cells from PBMCs. The receptors shown here come from a man between 18 and 29 years old in good health. Some clones in this sample may be carry-over from other donors' samples. Each CDR3 is given with its conserved first and last residue. The D gene is left open where the match is weak. Expanded clones are given a class, and other clones once, few, many or no size at all.

>TRBJ2-7|.|16|TRBD2|TRBV11-2
TGTGCCAGCAACCAACCGGGACTAGCGGCCTCCTACGAGCAGTACTTC
CASNQPGLAASYEQYF
>TRBJ2-1|.|16|.|TRBV7-9
TGTGCCAGCAGCCCCCGGGATAGCGAAATCTACAATGAGCAGTTCTTC
CASSPRDSEIYNEQFF
>TRBJ1-2|.|15|.|TRBV28
TGTGCCAGCAGTTTATATCCAGGCACCTCTTCTGGCTACACCTTC
CASSLYPGTSSGYTF
>TRBJ2-1|.|14|TRBD2|TRBV9
TGTGCCAGCAGCCCCGGACTAGCGGTCAATGAGCAGTTCTTC
CASSPGLAVNEQFF
>TRBJ2-3|.|15|.|TRBV7-2
TGTGCCAGCAGCCCCCGGGGCCGCAGCACAGATACGCAGTATTTT
CASSPRGRSTDTQYF
>TRBJ1-5|.|16|.|TRBV30
TGTGCCTGGAGTCCCCCCACTGGACAGAAGAATCAGCCCCAGCATTTT
CAWSPPTGQKNQPQHF
>TRBJ2-1|.|22|.|TRBV27
TGTGCCAGCAGTTCCCGGCACCGGGAGCTTGATCGGGGCCTTAGCTCCTACAATGAGCAGTTCTTC
CASSSRHRELDRGLSSYNEQFF
>TRBJ2-6|.|16|.|TRBV7-9
TGTGCCAGCAGCTTGGGTCTCCTCTCTGGGGCCAACGTCCTGACTTTC
CASSLGLLSGANVLTF
>TRBJ1-4|once|16|TRBD1|TRBV5-1
TGCGCCAGCAGCACGGACAGGGGGCCTACTAATGAAAAACTGTTTTTT
CASSTDRGPTNEKLFF
>TRBJ1-1|.|14|TRBD1|TRBV5-1
TGCGCCAGCAGCCGGGACAGGGCCGACACTGAAGCTTTCTTT
CASSRDRADTEAFF
>TRBJ2-7|.|11|.|TRBV7-9
TGTGCCAGCAGCGCCACCTACGAGCAGTACTTC
CASSATYEQYF
>TRBJ2-1|few|13|TRBD2|TRBV6-5
TGTGCCAGCAGACTAGCGGGAGGCAATGAGCAGTTCTTC
CASRLAGGNEQFF
>TRBJ2-5|.|14|TRBD1|TRBV6-6
TGTGCCAGCAGTTACGACAGGGGTATAGAGACCCAGTACTTC
CASSYDRGIETQYF
>TRBJ1-1|.|14|.|TRBV27
TGTGCCAGCAGTTCCAGGTTAAGGGGCACTGAAGCTTTCTTT
CASSSRLRGTEAFF
>TRBJ1-1|.|14|TRBD1|TRBV5-1
TGCGCCAGCAGCTCATATAAAGACAGGGCCGAAGCTTTCTTT
CASSSYKDRAEAFF
>TRBJ2-7|once|14|.|TRBV28
TGTGCCAGCAGTTTTGGTCGCGGTGGGTACGAGCAGTACTTC
CASSFGRGGYEQYF
>TRBJ2-7|once|17|TRBD2|TRBV11-2
TGTGCCAGCAGCTTAGGGACTAGCGGGTATGTTCCCTACGAGCAGTACTTC
CASSLGTSGYVPYEQYF
>TRBJ2-7|once|19|TRBD1|TRBV7-8
TGTGCCAGCAGCTTACTCGGCAGGGGGCGATTCTTCCACTCCTACGAGCAGTACTTC
CASSLLGRGRFFHSYEQYF
>TRBJ1-2|.|14|.|TRBV29-1
TGCAGCTCACTCTCTGCTATGCAGGACTATGGCTACACCTTC
CSSLSAMQDYGYTF
>TRBJ2-5|.|14|.|TRBV28
TGTGCCAGCAGTCCCTACAGGGTCCCGGGGACCCAGTACTTC
CASSPYRVPGTQYF
>TRBJ2-7|.|14|.|TRBV5-1
TGCGCCAGCAGCCCGGCGATGACTAGTGGAACACAGTACTTC
CASSPAMTSGTQYF
>TRBJ2-1|.|13|.|TRBV11-3
TGTGCCAGCAGCATAGCGGCACACAATGAGCAGTTCTTC
CASSIAAHNEQFF
>TRBJ1-2|.|16|.|TRBV5-8
TGTGCCAGCAGCTTGGCCGGCGGCAGGGGAGGGCTTGGCTACACCTTC
CASSLAGGRGGLGYTF
>TRBJ2-2|once|16|.|TRBV25-1
TGTGCCAGCAGTGAATTCAGGGGAAAGAACACCGGGGAGCTGTTTTTT
CASSEFRGKNTGELFF
>TRBJ1-1|.|15|.|TRBV28
TGTGCCAGCAGTGTACCTGTGGAGGAAGCCACTGAAGCTTTCTTT
CASSVPVEEATEAFF
>TRBJ2-3|once|17|TRBD2|TRBV10-3
TGTGCCGTAATGGGTCTAGCGGGAGGGAACAGCACAGATACGCAGTATTTT
CAVMGLAGGNSTDTQYF
>TRBJ2-2|.|16|TRBD1|TRBV4-3
TGCGCCAGCAGCCCAGGGGGCCTGGGAGACACCGGGGAGCTGTTTTTT
CASSPGGLGDTGELFF
>TRBJ1-2|.|16|TRBD1|TRBV4-1
TGCGCCAGCAGCCGATTCGAGATCGACAGGGTTCATGGCTACACCTTC
CASSRFEIDRVHGYTF
>TRBJ2-7|once|14|TRBD1|TRBV27
TGTGCCAGCAGTTTCCGGGACAGGGAAGGCGAGCAGTACTTC
CASSFRDREGEQYF
>TRBJ2-3|.|12|.|TRBV28
TGTGCCAGCTTGGGCCCCAAGGGTACGCAGTATTTT
CASLGPKGTQYF
>TRBJ2-2|.|14|TRBD1|TRBV27
TGTGCCAGCAGTTTAACAGGGGGCCCCGGGGAGCTGTTTTTT
CASSLTGGPGELFF
>TRBJ1-5|.|14|TRBD1|TRBV27
TGTGCCAGCAGTAACAGGGGGCAGGGTCAGCCCCAGCATTTT
CASSNRGQGQPQHF
>TRBJ2-1|.|15|TRBD2|TRBV5-6
TGTGCCAGCAGCTTCGCAGCGGGAGCCTACAATGAGCAGTTCTTC
CASSFAAGAYNEQFF
>TRBJ2-1|.|15|.|TRBV4-1
TGCGCCAGCAGACCCGAACCAGGGATATACAATGAGCAGTTCTTC
CASRPEPGIYNEQFF
>TRBJ2-3|.|15|.|TRBV4-2
TGTGCCAGCAGCCCCCGGGAGAGGCCCACAGATACGCAGTATTTT
CASSPRERPTDTQYF
>TRBJ2-3|.|13|.|TRBV19
TGTGCCAGCAGGGCGGCCAGCACAGATACGCAGTATTTT
CASRAASTDTQYF
>TRBJ2-7|.|16|TRBD1|TRBV7-9
TGTGCCAGCAGCTTAGCAATGGGACAGGGTTCCTACGAGCAGTACTTC
CASSLAMGQGSYEQYF
>TRBJ2-2|once|16|TRBD2|TRBV7-9
TGTGCCAGCAGCTTTGGCCTAGCGGGAGATACCGGGGAGCTGTTTTTT
CASSFGLAGDTGELFF
>TRBJ2-7|.|11|TRBD1|TRBV14
TGTGCCAGCAGCCGAGGACAGGCGAAGTACTTC
CASSRGQAKYF
>TRBJ2-7|.|12|.|TRBV6-4
TGTGCCAGCAGTTACAACAGTTACGAGCAGTACTTC
CASSYNSYEQYF
>TRBJ2-5|.|13|TRBD2|TRBV19
TGTGCCACCCCGACTAGCGGGAGGGAGACCCAGTACTTC
CATPTSGRETQYF
>TRBJ2-1|.|15|.|TRBV13
TGTGCCAGCAGCGGCTACCGGGACCCCTACAATGAGCAGTTCTTC
CASSGYRDPYNEQFF
>TRBJ2-1|once|12|.|TRBV9
TGTGCCAGCAGCCCGCCGGTAGATGAGCAGTTCTTC
CASSPPVDEQFF
>TRBJ1-3|.|15|TRBD1|TRBV2
TGTGCCAGCACCCTAGACAGGGGGGCTGGAAACACCATATATTTT
CASTLDRGAGNTIYF
>TRBJ2-5|.|15|.|TRBV15
TGTGCCACCAGCAGAGATCGGCAGTCGCAAGAGACCCAGTACTTC
CATSRDRQSQETQYF
>TRBJ2-3|.|16|TRBD2|TRBV5-1
TGCGCCAGCAGCTCCCAGAAGCGGGAGGGGACAGATACGCAGTATTTT
CASSSQKREGTDTQYF
>TRBJ2-5|.|15|.|TRBV7-6
TGTGCCAGCAGCTCCACAGGGAGGGGTCCAGAGACCCAGTACTTC
CASSSTGRGPETQYF
>TRBJ2-5|few|14|TRBD1|TRBV7-7
TGTGCCAGCAGCTTGGACAGGGAAATCGAGACCCAGTACTTC
CASSLDREIETQYF